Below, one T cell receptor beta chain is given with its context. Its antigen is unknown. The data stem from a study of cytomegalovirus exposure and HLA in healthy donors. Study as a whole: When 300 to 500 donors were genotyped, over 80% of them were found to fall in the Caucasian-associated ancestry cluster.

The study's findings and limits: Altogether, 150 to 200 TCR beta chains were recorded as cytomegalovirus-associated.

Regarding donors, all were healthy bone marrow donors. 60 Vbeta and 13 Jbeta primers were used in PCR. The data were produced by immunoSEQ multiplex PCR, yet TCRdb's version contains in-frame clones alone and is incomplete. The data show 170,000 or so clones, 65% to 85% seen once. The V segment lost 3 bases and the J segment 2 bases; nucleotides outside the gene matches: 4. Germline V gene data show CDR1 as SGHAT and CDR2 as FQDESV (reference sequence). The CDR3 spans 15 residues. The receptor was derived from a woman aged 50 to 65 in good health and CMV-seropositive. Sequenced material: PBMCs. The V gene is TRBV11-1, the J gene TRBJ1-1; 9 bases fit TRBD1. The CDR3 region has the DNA TGTGCCAGCAGCTTCCAGACAGGGGGAAACACTGAAGCTTTCTTT. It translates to CASSFQTGGNTEAFF.